This T cell receptor beta chain derives from a study of blood T cells in healthy people across ages (dated by TCRdb to between 2014 and 2017). For the study in its entirety: In model experiments, template switching captured about one uniquely barcoded TCR beta cDNA molecule for every two T cells. Two additional independent replicas of 1 million unique cDNA reads from the same blood draw were analyzed for two donors (one aged 18 to 30 and one aged 80 or older). To track age-related changes in TCR beta repertoire diversity, the study relied on deep sequencing normalized with unique cDNA molecular identifiers. The donors were split into four age groups: young (average roughly 15 years), middle-aged (39), aged (approximately 60) and long-lived (over 75). Donors of different ages were randomly distributed across sequencing lanes to avoid experimental bias.

The paper as a whole reports these results and caveats: The CMV infection status of donors was not known, potentially confounding age-related changes in expanded clonotypes. Estimates of total diversity based on one million sequenced T cells were regarded as lower bounds and as underestimates. Since profiling was done on bulk unsorted PBMCs, naive and antigen-experienced compartments could not be conclusively compared. Observed TCR beta diversity per million T cells fell roughly linearly with age, and a significant reduction was already apparent by age around 39. There was a strong correlation between observed TCR beta diversity and the percentage of naive T cells measured by flow cytometry. Compared with the aged group, more naive CD4+ T cells, fewer expanded clones and increased TCR diversity were shown by the long-lived group, suggesting age selection.

Receptor amplification or capture employed 5' RACE. This sample was sequenced with an Illumina HiSeq 2500. A second about 6 to 11 cycle PCR used a sample-barcoded 5' primer and a J-beta primer mix. Each TCR beta cDNA molecule received a unique molecular identifier from a template-switch 5' adaptor carrying 12 random nucleotides. Each sample yielded at least 2.5 million CDR3-containing paired-end reads. The Mint cDNA synthesis kit, primed by a TRBC-specific oligonucleotide, was used to synthesize first-strand cDNA from all RNA. After uracil-DNA glycosylase treatment, a first 18-cycle PCR used universal primers M1SS and BC2_uni_R on all cDNA. Under the source paper's analysis protocol: For normalization, 1 million high-quality reads, each with a distinct molecular identifier, were randomly selected from each sample. Instead of being binned into consensus sequences, reads that shared molecular identifiers were thrown out. CDR3 identification, clonotype clustering and error correction used MiTCR with a Q25 quality threshold and the strictest error-elimination algorithm. Lower-bound total TCR beta diversity was estimated with a nonparametric unseen species model using Euler transformation. Clones were called with MiXCR by TCRdb after fastp trimmed the public reads at Q25, and only in-frame beta chains were retained. Each entry merges the rows of one CDR3 protein and shows their most common DNA and genes. The V and J calls and clone size are TCRdb's, not the authors'. Within this sample are more than 700,000 distinct CDR3 sequences, with about 48% of them counted one time only. The leading ten clones occupy around 40% of the sample.

Systemically healthy Caucasian individuals from Russia, around 38 in total and aged roughly 6 to 100 years, were included as donors. Roughly 9.5 milliliters of peripheral blood were drawn from each donor into EDTA-treated Vacutainer tubes. Ficoll-Paque density-gradient centrifugation was used to isolate PBMCs, with at least 7 million per sample. Total RNA, at least 6 micrograms per sample, was extracted from PBMCs with Trizol reagent. Naive CD45RAhigh/CD27high T cell percentages were measured by flow cytometry on a PBMC aliquot from every donor. Comment on this clonotype: What this receptor recognizes is not known. Qualities for individual bases were not recorded, and no much larger clone is one base off.

The sample taken for sequencing was blood. The TCR comes from a man aged 80 or over in good health.

The DNA is as follows: TGTGCCAGCAAAGCGGAGGGGGCCCAAGAGACCCAGTACTTC. Protein translation: CASKAEGAQETQYF. Recombination joined TRBV9 with TRBJ2-5; possibly the D gene is TRBD1, per 7 matching bases. Looking up the germline V gene yields CDR1 SGDLS and CDR2 YYNGEE. The CDR3 measures 14 amino acids from cysteine to phenylalanine. Only the CDR3 region is kept as DNA, spanning 42 bases read in frame from base 1. Cut back by 6 bases and 1 base, the V and J ends lie 13 bases apart.